A selection of T cell receptor beta chains follows, all from one sample in a study of blood T cells in healthy people across ages. TCRdb used MiXCR to reprocess the 5' RACE reads, holding one entry per CDR3 protein. In the table there are approximately 1,000,000 distinct CDR3 sequences, over 35% of which are singletons. Material: blood. The receptors stem from a woman in her fifties or sixties in good health. Both conserved end residues are part of each CDR3. The order of the fields is V gene, J gene, CDR3 protein.

TRBV29-1	TRBJ2-1	CSPSRVGIDEQFF
TRBV20-1	TRBJ2-5	CSARDRTGDQETQYF
TRBV28	NA	CASKIRGLGDEQYF
TRBV2	TRBJ1-6	CASIPPGDSPLHF
TRBV20-1	TRBJ2-1	CSASAVGSYNEQFF
TRBV30	TRBJ2-7	CASYGGYEQYF
TRBV6-2/TRBV6-3	TRBJ1-5	CATNYWGARNQPQHF
TRBV9	TRBJ2-2	CASSVFSGELFF
TRBV20-1	TRBJ2-7	CSASGGSGSYEQYF
TRBV6-5	TRBJ2-5	CASSYQGFQETQYF
TRBV28	TRBJ1-2	CASRPWTGTNYGYTF
TRBV29-1	TRBJ1-2	CSVKQFAYTF
TRBV28	TRBJ2-7	CASSLPTSGRSYEQYF
TRBV19	TRBJ1-6	CASSSSRAIGSPLHF
TRBV7-9	TRBJ2-4	CASSWGAQGNIQYF
TRBV20-1	TRBJ2-4	CSARVREGRNIQYF
TRBV6-5	TRBJ2-3	CASSYRAATTDTQYF
TRBV7-8	TRBJ1-5	CASSLAGKDQPQHF
TRBV27	TRBJ2-7	CASSSGLRGRAAEQYF
TRBV7-9	TRBJ2-7	CASSARGLAGPWEYEQYF
TRBV3-1	TRBJ2-7	CASSQTGYEQYF
TRBV12-3/TRBV12-4	TRBJ2-7	CASSYWTSGRAYEQYF
TRBV10-2	TRBJ2-3	CASSVRDPDTQYF
TRBV27	TRBJ2-1	CASSSNEGGTGISSYNEQFF
TRBV6-2/TRBV6-3	TRBJ2-3	CASSYPSRGPVTDTQYF
TRBV20-1	TRBJ2-5	CSARRGTEGTQYF
TRBV6-6	TRBJ2-3	CASRSSGSGATDTQYF
TRBV29-1	TRBJ2-6	CSAGQSGANVLTF
TRBV10-1	TRBJ2-4	CASSERGTTDIQYF
TRBV10-3	TRBJ1-4	CAISEKDNEKLFF